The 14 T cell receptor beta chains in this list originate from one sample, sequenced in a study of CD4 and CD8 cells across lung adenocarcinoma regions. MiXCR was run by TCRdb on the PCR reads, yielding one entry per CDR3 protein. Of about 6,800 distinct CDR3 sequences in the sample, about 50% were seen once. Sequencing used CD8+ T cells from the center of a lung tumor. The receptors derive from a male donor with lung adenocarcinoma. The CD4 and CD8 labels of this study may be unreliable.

The CDR3 DNA is TGTGCCAGCAGCCCCGGACCAGATCATCGACTGAATGAGCAGTTCTTC. Amino acid sequence: CASSPGPDHRLNEQFF. The V and J genes are TRBV11-2 and TRBJ2-1, with D uncertain. V lost 5 bases to trimming and J lost 7 bases, with 21 bases between them. Germline V gene sequence: CDR1 SGHAT, CDR2 FQNNGV. There are 16 residues in the CDR3.

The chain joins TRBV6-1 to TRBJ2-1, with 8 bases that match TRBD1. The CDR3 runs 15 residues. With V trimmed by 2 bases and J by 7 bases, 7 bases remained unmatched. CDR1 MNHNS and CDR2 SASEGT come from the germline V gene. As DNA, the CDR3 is TGTGCCAGCAGTGAAAGTGCAGGGGGCTCGAATGAGCAGTTCTTC. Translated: CASSESAGGSNEQFF.

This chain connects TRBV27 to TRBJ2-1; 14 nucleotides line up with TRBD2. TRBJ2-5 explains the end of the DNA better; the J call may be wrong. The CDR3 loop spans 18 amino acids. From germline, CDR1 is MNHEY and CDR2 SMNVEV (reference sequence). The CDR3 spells CASSPGTSGSFGRETQYF. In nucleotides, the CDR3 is TGTGCCAGCAGTCCTGGGACTAGCGGGAGCTTTGGGCGGGAGACCCAGTACTTC.

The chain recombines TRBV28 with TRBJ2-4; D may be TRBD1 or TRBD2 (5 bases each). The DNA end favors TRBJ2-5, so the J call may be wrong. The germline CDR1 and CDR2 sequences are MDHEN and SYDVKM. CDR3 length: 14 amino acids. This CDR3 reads CASSWDGSQETQYF. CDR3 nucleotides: TGTGCCAGCAGTTGGGACGGATCCCAAGAGACCCAGTACTTC.

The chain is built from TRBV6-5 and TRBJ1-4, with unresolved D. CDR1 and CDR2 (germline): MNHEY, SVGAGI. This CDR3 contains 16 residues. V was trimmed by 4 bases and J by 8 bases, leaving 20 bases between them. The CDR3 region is CASSSRGPNVREKLFF. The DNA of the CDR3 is TGTGCCAGCAGTTCCCGCGGGCCCAATGTTCGGGAAAAACTGTTTTTT.

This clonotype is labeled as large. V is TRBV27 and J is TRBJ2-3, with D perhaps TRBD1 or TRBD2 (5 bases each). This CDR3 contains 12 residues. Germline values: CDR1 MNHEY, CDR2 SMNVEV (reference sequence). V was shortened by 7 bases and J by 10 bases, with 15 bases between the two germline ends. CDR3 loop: CASNQVPGPQYF. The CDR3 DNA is TGTGCCAGCAATCAAGTCCCGGGGCCGCAGTATTTT.

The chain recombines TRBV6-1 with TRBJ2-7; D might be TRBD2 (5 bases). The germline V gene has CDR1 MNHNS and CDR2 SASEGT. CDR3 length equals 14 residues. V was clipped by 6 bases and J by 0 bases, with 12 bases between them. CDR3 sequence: CASSRASGSYEQYF. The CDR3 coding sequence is TGTGCCAGCAGCCGCGCGAGCGGCTCCTACGAGCAGTACTTC.

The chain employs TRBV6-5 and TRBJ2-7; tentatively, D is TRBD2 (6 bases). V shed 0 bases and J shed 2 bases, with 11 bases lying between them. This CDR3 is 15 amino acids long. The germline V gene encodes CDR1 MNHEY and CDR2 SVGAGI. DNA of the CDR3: TGTGCCAGCAGTTACTCGAGGGCGGGAACCTACGAGCAGTACTTC. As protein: CASSYSRAGTYEQYF.

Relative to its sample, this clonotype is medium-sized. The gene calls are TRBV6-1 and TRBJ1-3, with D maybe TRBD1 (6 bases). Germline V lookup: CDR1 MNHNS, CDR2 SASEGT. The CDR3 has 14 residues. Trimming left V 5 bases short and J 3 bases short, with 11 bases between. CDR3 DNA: TGTGCCAGCAGTCGGGGACAACTTGGAAACACCATATATTTT. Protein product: CASSRGQLGNTIYF.

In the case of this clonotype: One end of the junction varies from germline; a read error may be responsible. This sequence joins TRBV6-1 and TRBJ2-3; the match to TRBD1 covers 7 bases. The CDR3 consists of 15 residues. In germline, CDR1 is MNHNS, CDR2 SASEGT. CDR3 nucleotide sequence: TGTGCCGGGGGTGAAGGGGGCCGTGTCACAGATACGCAGTATTTC. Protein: CAGGEGGRVTDTQYF.

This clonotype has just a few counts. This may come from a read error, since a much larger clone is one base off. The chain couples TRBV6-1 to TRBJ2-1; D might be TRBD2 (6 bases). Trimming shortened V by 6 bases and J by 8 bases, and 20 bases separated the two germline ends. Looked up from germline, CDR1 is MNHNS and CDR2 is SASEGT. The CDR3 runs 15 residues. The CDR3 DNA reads TGTGCCAGCAGCTGGGGGGTGCGGGGTAGTGATGAGCAGTTCTTC. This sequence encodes CASSWGVRGSDEQFF.

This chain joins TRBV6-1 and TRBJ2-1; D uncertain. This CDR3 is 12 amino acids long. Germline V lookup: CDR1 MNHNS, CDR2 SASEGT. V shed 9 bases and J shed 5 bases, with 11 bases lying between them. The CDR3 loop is CASITLDNEQFF. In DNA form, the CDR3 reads TGTGCCAGTATAACTCTGGACAATGAGCAGTTCTTC.

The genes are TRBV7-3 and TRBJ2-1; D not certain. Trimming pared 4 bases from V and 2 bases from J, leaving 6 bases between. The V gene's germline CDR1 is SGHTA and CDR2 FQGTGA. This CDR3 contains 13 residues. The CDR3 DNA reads TGTGCCAGCAGCTACGGGCCCTACAATGAGCAGTTCTTC. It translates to CASSYGPYNEQFF.

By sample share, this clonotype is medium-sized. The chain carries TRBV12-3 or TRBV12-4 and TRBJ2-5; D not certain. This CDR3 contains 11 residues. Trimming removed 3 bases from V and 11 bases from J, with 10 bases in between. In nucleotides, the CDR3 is TGTGCCAGCAGTTTGGGTGGTGAGCAGTACTTC. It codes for CASSLGGEQYF.